A selection of T cell receptor beta chains follows, all from one sample in a study of OX40 agonist ivuxolimab in advanced cancers. Sequencing used immunoSEQ multiplex PCR; TCRdb keeps in-frame clones, though not all of them. Among 75,000 to 100,000 clones, 70% to 85% were seen once, and the ten largest hold around 5.8%. Sequenced material: CD4+ or CD8+ T cells sorted from blood, taken in a trial of the OX40 agonist ivuxolimab. The receptors derive from an adult with an advanced solid tumor such as melanoma, head and neck, liver or kidney cancer. CDR3s include the opening cysteine and the closing phenylalanine or tryptophan. A D gene is named only where the DNA matches it firmly. Clone size is stated in some rows and not others, as once, few, many or a class when expanded.

v_call,d_call,clone_size,j_call,cdr3_nt,cdr3_aa
TRBV29-1,-,once,TRBJ2-3,TGCAGCGTTGACCCCAATTCAGATACGCAGTATTTT,CSVDPNSDTQYF
TRBV15,TRBD1,-,TRBJ2-6,TGTGCCACCAGCCTCGACAGGGTGGACAACGTCCTGACTTTC,CATSLDRVDNVLTF
TRBV12-5,-,-,TRBJ2-5,TGTGCTAGTGGTTTCGGGTCAGGTTGGGGCGAAGAGACCCAGTACTTC,CASGFGSGWGEETQYF
TRBV27,-,-,TRBJ2-3,TGTGCCAGCAGCTCCTGGGGGCTGGGGGGGAAGGAAGACGGTACTACTGGAGATACGCAGTATTTT,CASSSWGLGGKEDGTTGDTQYF
TRBV6-4,TRBD1,-,TRBJ1-3,TGTGCCAGCAGCAGGGGGCCGAGGGGAAACACCATATATTTT,CASSRGPRGNTIYF
TRBV9,-,-,TRBJ2-6,TGTGCCAGCAGCGTAGAATCGGCAGGGGAATCTGGGGCCAACGTCCTGACTTTC,CASSVESAGESGANVLTF
TRBV12-5,TRBD1,-,TRBJ2-7,TGTGCTAGTGGTCTAAGACAGGGCCCCATCCGCGAGCAGTACTTC,CASGLRQGPIREQYF
TRBV10-3,TRBD2,-,TRBJ2-7,TGTGCCATCAGTGAGTCCGGGACTAGCGGGGGGTCCTCCTACGAGCAGTACTTC,CAISESGTSGGSSYEQYF
TRBV4-2,-,-,TRBJ2-3,TGTGCCAGCAGCCAGCCCAGGGCGGACTGGACCACAGATACGCAGTATTTT,CASSQPRADWTTDTQYF
TRBV14,-,medium-sized,TRBJ2-5,TGTGCCAGCAGCCAAGATATTAATCGCGCCGCACAAGAGACCCAGTACTTC,CASSQDINRAAQETQYF
TRBV5-4,-,-,TRBJ2-5,TGTGCCAGCAGCTCACGGGACGGAGAGACCCAGTACTTC,CASSSRDGETQYF
TRBV7-9,-,-,TRBJ2-7,TGTGCCAGCAGCCTACGGATCCTGGCAGGGTGGGTCTACGAGCAGTACTTC,CASSLRILAGWVYEQYF
TRBV6-5,-,-,TRBJ2-7,TGTGCCAGCAGCCTTAACTACGACGCCTACGAGCAGTACTTC,CASSLNYDAYEQYF
TRBV7-6,-,-,TRBJ1-1,TGTGCCAGCAGCCCGAAGGACGGGCGCATGAACACTGAAGCTTTCTTT,CASSPKDGRMNTEAFF
TRBV7-9,-,-,TRBJ2-1,TGTGCCAGCAGCCCTAAACTAAGGTTCGGCAATGAGCAGTTCTTC,CASSPKLRFGNEQFF